Given below is one T cell receptor (beta chain) in context. The antigen is not known. The data are from a study of blood T cells in healthy people across ages. General observations from the study: There were more naive CD4+ cells and higher diversity in long-lived donors than in aged donors.

Then a second PCR, running about 6 to 12 cycles, was carried out with a sample-barcoded 5' primer and a J-beta primer mix. A template-switch adaptor that had 12 random nucleotides put a tag on each cDNA molecule. Using its own MiXCR run on the 5' RACE reads, TCRdb lists one record per CDR3 protein. Of about 810,000 distinct CDR3 sequences in the sample, around 36% are singletons; the top ten hold about an eighth. CDR3 size: 18 residues. Per germline, CDR1 SGHTA and CDR2 FQGNSA. The trim removed 2 bases at V and 4 bases at J, leaving 11 bases unmatched. Sequenced: blood. The chain employs TRBV7-2 and TRBJ2-1, with 10 bases that match TRBD2. The receptor's source is a man between 18 and 29 years old in good health. CDR3 region: CASSLMVAGGPRYNEQFF. The DNA of the CDR3 is TGTGCCAGCAGCTTAATGGTAGCGGGGGGACCGAGATACAATGAGCAGTTCTTC.